The sequence of this T cell receptor beta chain was determined in a study of response to subunit inactivated influenza vaccine. In the case of this clonotype: Its specificity is not known.

Study results and caveats: After each seasonal influenza vaccination, few new T cells are recruited, the authors suggested.

TCRdb passed the RT-PCR reads through MiXCR, listing each CDR3 protein once. The sample consists of a few hundred thousand distinct CDR3 sequences, about 14% of them appearing once. The clonotype was recovered from a man aged 50-60 years who received an inactivated influenza vaccine. The sequences come from PBMCs from blood, collected about 13 days after vaccination.

The DNA of the CDR3 is TGTGCCAGCAGCTCGATTACAGGGTCTAGCACAGATACGCAGTATTTT. Translation: CASSSITGSSTDTQYF. This chain joins TRBV11-2 and TRBJ2-3; TRBD1 is a possible D gene (6 bases). CDR3 size: 16 residues. V shed 4 bases and J shed 0 bases, with 14 bases lying between them. Germline lookup yields CDR1 SGHAT and CDR2 FQNNGV.